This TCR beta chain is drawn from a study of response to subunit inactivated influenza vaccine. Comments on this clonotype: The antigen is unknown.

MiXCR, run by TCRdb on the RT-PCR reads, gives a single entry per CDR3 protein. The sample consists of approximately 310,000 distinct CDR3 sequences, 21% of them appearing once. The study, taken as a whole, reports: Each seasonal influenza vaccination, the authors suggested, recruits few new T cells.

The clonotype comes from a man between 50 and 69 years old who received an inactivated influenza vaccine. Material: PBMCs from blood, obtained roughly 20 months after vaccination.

CDR3 DNA sequence: TGCGCCAGCAGCTTCCAGGGGCTGAATGAGCAGTTCTTC. Protein: CASSFQGLNEQFF. V usage is TRBV5-1 and J usage is TRBJ2-1, with D possibly being TRBD1 (6 bases). The CDR3 runs 13 residues. The germline V gene has CDR1 SGHRS and CDR2 YFSETQ. V was pared by 2 bases and J by 7 bases, with 10 bases between.